The T cell receptor beta chain under discussion was sequenced for a study of technical replicates of blood from a handful of donors. Data came from immunoSEQ multiplex PCR; TCRdb stores just in-frame clones and leaves some out. The data show about 100,000 clones, around 95% seen once. The V gene's germline CDR1 is LNHNV and CDR2 YYDKDF (reference sequence). The V gene lost 3 bases and the J gene lost 0 bases, with 15 bases spanning the gap. The CDR3 totals 16 residues. The sample consisted of T cells isolated from PBMCs. The receptor comes from a human donor in good health. The J gene is TRBJ2-7, the V gene TRBV15; possibly TRBD2 for D (5 bases). CDR3 coding DNA: TGTGCCACCAGCAGGAAACTAGGGCTGTCCTCCTACGAGCAGTACTTC. Encoded protein: CATSRKLGLSSYEQYF.